One sample yielded the 32 T cell receptor beta chains listed below, sequenced in a study of T cell responses to AZD1222 COVID-19 vaccine. TCRdb keeps only in-frame clones here, not all; method: immunoSEQ multiplex PCR. The sample includes approximately 110,000 clones, approximately 88% of them seen just once. Specimen: peripheral blood, collected on day 0 of AZD1222 vaccination. The receptors come from an adult in good health.

V usage is TRBV3-1 (or the pseudogene TRBV3-2) and J usage is TRBJ1-6; D might be TRBD1 (5 bases). The germline gives CDR1 LGHDT, CDR2 YNNKEL (reference sequence). V lost 4 bases and J 7 bases, leaving 14 bases between the germline ends. The CDR3 contains 15 residues. CDR3 in amino acids: CASSPSRGGNSPLHF. CDR3 bases: TGTGCCAGCAGCCCGTCGAGGGGTGGGAATTCACCCCTCCACTTT.

This rearrangement joins TRBV29-1 to TRBJ1-2; D not certain. From germline, CDR1 is SQVTM and CDR2 ANQGSEA. The CDR3 totals 11 residues. Trimming took 7 bases from V and 1 from J, leaving 7 bases between them. The CDR3: CSARVNYGYTF. CDR3 DNA: TGCAGCGCTAGGGTTAACTATGGCTACACCTTC.

The chain combines TRBV11-2 with TRBJ1-2; D unresolved. Trimming removed 3 bases from V and 3 bases from J, with 14 bases in between. The CDR3 spans 15 residues. The germline V gene has CDR1 SGHAT and CDR2 FQNNGV. The CDR3 sequence: CASSLNPGMDYGYTF. Written as DNA, the CDR3 is TGTGCCAGCAGCTTGAACCCTGGTATGGACTATGGCTACACCTTC.

The chain combines TRBV18 with TRBJ1-1; the D gene is possibly TRBD1 (5 bases). Trimming shortened V by 0 bases and J by 3 bases, and 8 bases separated the two germline ends. CDR1 KGHSH and CDR2 LQKENI come from the germline V gene. The CDR3 length is 14 residues. The CDR3 DNA reads as TGTGCCAGCTCACCACCGGGGACCGACACTGAAGCTTTCTTT. Protein product: CASSPPGTDTEAFF.

The chain joins TRBV28 to TRBJ2-5; D possibly corresponds to TRBD1 (5 bases). Trimming took 0 bases from V and 5 from J, leaving 10 bases between them. CDR1 MDHEN and CDR2 SYDVKM come from the germline V gene. The CDR3 length is 14 residues. The CDR3 reads CASSLWSKGETQYF. For the CDR3, the DNA is TGTGCCAGCAGTTTATGGTCGAAGGGGGAGACCCAGTACTTC. Full variable domain (missing parts from reference TRBV28 and TRBJ2-5): DVKVTQSSRYLVKRTGEKVFLECVQDMDHENMFWYRQDPGLGLRLIYFSYDVKMKEKGDIPEGYSVSREKKERFSLILESASTNQTSMYLCASSLWSKGETQYFGPGTRLLVL.

This chain links TRBV21-1 with TRBJ1-4; whether TRBD1, the table's D call, matches the DNA was not checked. TRBV21-1 has pseudogene status. The CDR3 loop spans 18 amino acids. The CDR3 DNA is TGTGCCAGCAGCAAAACTCGAGGGCAGGGGGCAACTAATGAAAAACTGTTTTTT. Amino acid sequence: CASSKTRGQGATNEKLFF.

J is TRBJ1-1 and V is TRBV28; D is ambiguous. The germline gives CDR1 MDHEN, CDR2 SYDVKM. CDR3 length: 14 amino acids. V lost 2 bases to trimming and J lost 4 bases, with 11 bases between them. The CDR3 DNA reads as TGTGCCAGCAGTTTAACGGGGAGCGTCACTGAAGCTTTCTTT. Amino acids: CASSLTGSVTEAFF.

The rearrangement uses TRBV5-1 and TRBJ1-1, with a possible D match to TRBD1 (6 bases). CDR3 length equals 15 residues. Germline V CDR1 and CDR2: SGHRS, YFSETQ. The ends were cut back, 0 bases at V and 6 bases at J, with 15 bases in the middle. CDR3 in amino acids: CASSLDGVWGPEAFF. The CDR3 coding sequence is TGCGCCAGCAGCTTGGACGGGGTTTGGGGGCCTGAAGCTTTCTTT.

V usage is TRBV5-1 and J usage is TRBJ2-3, with D unclear. The CDR3 runs to 12 residues. Per the germline V gene, CDR1 is SGHRS and CDR2 is YFSETQ. Trimming took 5 bases from V and 11 from J, leaving 15 bases between them. The CDR3 is CASSSQSQGQYF. Written as DNA, the CDR3 is TGCGCCAGCAGTTCCCAGAGCCAAGGGCAGTATTTT.

This clone occurred once. The chain is built from TRBV10-3 and TRBJ1-2; D remains ambiguous. The germline CDR1 and CDR2 sequences are ENHRY and SYGVKD. This CDR3 spans 13 amino acids. V lost 2 bases and J lost 3, with 7 bases in between. CDR3 loop: CAISEAGDYGYTF. The CDR3, as DNA: TGTGCCATCAGTGAGGCCGGGGACTATGGCTACACCTTC.

The CDR3 is CASSHSNTGELFF. The CDR3 DNA is TGTGCCAGCAGCCATTCGAACACCGGGGAGCTGTTTTTT. This chain joins TRBV6-2 or TRBV6-3 and TRBJ2-2; D is unresolved. CDR3 length: 13 amino acids. Trimming removed 6 bases from V and 0 bases from J, with 5 bases in between. In germline, CDR1 is MNHEY, CDR2 SVGEGT.

About this clone: At the DNA level, this CDR3 is encoded by other sequences in the same sample as well. The CDR3 DNA is TGTGCCAGCAGCTTGGGGGATGGCTACACCTTC. Encoded protein: CASSLGDGYTF. This chain connects TRBV7-9 to TRBJ1-2; D is perhaps TRBD1 (5 bases). V lost 3 bases and J lost 6, with 5 bases in between. This CDR3 has 11 residues. Germline CDR1 is SEHNR and CDR2 is FQNEAQ (reference sequence).

This clone was detected only once. This rearrangement joins TRBV29-1 to TRBJ2-5, with D possibly matching TRBD1 (6 bases). This CDR3 comprises 12 residues. CDR1 SQVTM and CDR2 ANQGSEA come from the germline V gene. The V gene lost 2 bases and the J gene lost 5 bases, with 9 bases spanning the gap. CDR3 sequence: CSVEFTGETQYF. DNA for the CDR3: TGCAGCGTTGAATTTACAGGGGAGACCCAGTACTTC. The variable domain in full, completed from reference TRBV29-1 and TRBJ2-5, reads SAVISQKPSRDICQRGTSLTIQCQVDSQVTMMFWYRQQPGQSLTLIATANQGSEATYESGFVIDKFPISRPNLTFSTLTVSNMSPEDSSIYLCSVEFTGETQYFGPGTRLLVL.

With regard to this clone: An end of the junction does not agree with germline; a read error may underlie this. The chain combines TRBV4-1 with TRBJ2-3, with 7 bases lining up with TRBD2. In germline, CDR1 is MGHRA, CDR2 YSYEKL. The CDR3 is 13 amino acids. The CDR3 is CASSPRLAETQYF. As DNA, the CDR3 is TGCGCCAGCAGCCCCCGACTAGCAGAGACGCAGTATTTT.

The chain links TRBV27 to TRBJ2-1; D is unresolved. The V end lost 0 bases, the J end lost 5 bases, and 8 bases lay between the germline ends. The length of the CDR3 is 14 residues. Per the germline V gene, CDR1 is MNHEY and CDR2 is SMNVEV (reference sequence). CDR3 bases: TGTGCCAGCAGTTTATCGGTGAGCAACAATGAGCAGTTCTTC. Amino acids: CASSLSVSNNEQFF.

This sequence joins TRBV15 and TRBJ2-1, with 7 positions matching TRBD1. Germline V gene sequence: CDR1 LNHNV, CDR2 YYDKDF (reference sequence). The CDR3 contains 13 residues. V dropped 6 bases and J dropped 3; count of bases not matched to a gene: 2. CDR3 bases: TGTGCCACCAGACGGGACAGCTACAATGAGCAGTTCTTC. This translates into CATRRDSYNEQFF.

The chain employs TRBV6-5 and TRBJ2-2; D not certain. V lost 5 bases and J lost 9, with 16 bases in between. The CDR3 runs 14 residues. Germline V gene data show CDR1 as MNHEY and CDR2 as SVGAGI. The CDR3: CASSPAGSYRELFF. The CDR3 DNA is TGTGCCAGCAGTCCAGCAGGATCTTACAGGGAGCTGTTTTTT.

The V gene is TRBV3-1 (or the pseudogene TRBV3-2), the J gene TRBJ1-4; TRBD1 aligns across 7 bases. Losses at the gene ends were 4 bases for V and 10 bases for J; bases not matched to a gene: 9. Germline CDR1 and CDR2: LGHDT and YNNKEL (reference sequence). The CDR3 is 14 residues long. The CDR3 DNA reads TGTGCCAGCAGCCTCGCCCAGGGGGGGGTAAAACTGTTTTTT. It codes for CASSLAQGGVKLFF.

V and J are TRBV14 and TRBJ2-5; D is perhaps TRBD2 (6 bases). CDR3 length: 13 residues. Germline CDR1 is SGHDN and CDR2 is FVKESK. The V end was cut by 4 bases, the J end by 5 bases, with 11 bases between. CDR3 nucleotides: TGTGCCAGCAGCCTGACTAGGTGGGAGACCCAGTACTTC. This gives the protein CASSLTRWETQYF.

The chain carries TRBV6-5 and TRBJ2-1; D is perhaps TRBD1 (6 bases). The length of the CDR3 is 14 residues. The ends were cut back, 1 base at V and 6 bases at J, with 10 bases in the middle. Germline V lookup: CDR1 MNHEY, CDR2 SVGAGI. CDR3 coding DNA: TGTGCCAGCAGTTACTTACAGGGTCCCAATGAGCAGTTCTTC. Amino acid sequence: CASSYLQGPNEQFF.

This sequence joins TRBV28 and TRBJ2-7; possibly TRBD1 or TRBD2 for D (5 bases each). In germline, CDR1 is MDHEN, CDR2 SYDVKM. The CDR3 loop spans 14 amino acids. Trimming took 6 bases from V and 0 from J, leaving 12 bases between them. The CDR3, as DNA: TGTGCCAGCAGGGGGACGGGGAACTCCTACGAGCAGTACTTC. This encodes CASRGTGNSYEQYF.

The V gene is TRBV2, the J gene TRBJ1-1; D is ambiguous. The CDR3 sequence is 16 residues long. Germline CDR1 reads SNHLY; CDR2 reads FYNNEI. The V end lost 2 bases, the J end lost 0 bases, and 13 bases lay between the germline ends. The CDR3 coding sequence is TGTGCCAGCAGTGAATTATTGGAGGGCATGAACACTGAAGCTTTCTTT. Translating it yields CASSELLEGMNTEAFF. Based on the CDR3 plus reference TRBV2 and TRBJ1-1, the full variable domain is EPEVTQTPSHQVTQMGQEVILRCVPISNHLYFYWYRQILGQKVEFLVSFYNNEISEKSEIFDDQFSVERPDGSNFTLKIRSTKLEDSAMYFCASSELLEGMNTEAFFGQGTRLTVV.

This chain joins TRBV20-1 and TRBJ1-6; possible D gene TRBD1, 5 bases. The CDR3 is made up of 14 amino acids. From germline, CDR1 is DFQATT and CDR2 SNEGSKA (reference sequence). V lost 3 bases to trimming and J lost 2 bases, with 8 bases between them. The CDR3 is CSASAGAYNSPLHF. CDR3 nucleotide sequence: TGCAGTGCTAGTGCGGGGGCCTATAATTCACCCCTCCACTTT.

The rearrangement links TRBV5-4 to TRBJ2-2, with D maybe TRBD1 (6 bases). Germline V gene lookup returns CDR1 SGHNT and CDR2 YYREEE (reference sequence). The ends were cut back, 6 bases at V and 6 bases at J, with 18 bases in the middle. This CDR3 is 15 amino acids long. The CDR3 region is CASTLADRLPGELFF. The CDR3 DNA is TGTGCCAGCACCCTGGCGGACAGACTTCCCGGGGAGCTGTTTTTT.

This chain uses TRBV28 with TRBJ1-1; D is perhaps TRBD1 (6 bases). CDR3 length equals 14 residues. Germline V CDR1 and CDR2: MDHEN, SYDVKM. V lost 4 bases to trimming and J lost 1 base, with 10 bases between them. The CDR3 DNA follows: TGTGCCAGCAGTTGGGACATTACGAACACTGAAGCTTTCTTT. It is translated as CASSWDITNTEAFF.

The chain carries TRBV7-2 and TRBJ1-2; D perhaps matches TRBD1 (6 bases). From germline, CDR1 is SGHTA and CDR2 FQGNSA. The CDR3 loop spans 14 amino acids. The V and J ends lost 6 bases and 3 bases respectively, with 14 bases between them. The CDR3 region has the DNA TGTGCCAGCAGTCTATGGGGGCTTGACTATGGCTACACCTTC. Its translation is CASSLWGLDYGYTF.

The V gene is TRBV29-1, the J gene TRBJ1-5; 7 bases are shared with TRBD1. CDR3 size: 13 residues. Germline-derived CDR1 and CDR2 are SQVTM and ANQGSEA. Unmatched junction bases numbered 6, after V lost 5 bases and J lost 5 bases. This CDR3 reads CSVYDRVDQPQHF. DNA for the CDR3: TGCAGCGTTTACGACAGGGTGGATCAGCCCCAGCATTTT.

This sequence joins TRBV19 and TRBJ2-3; 7 positions match TRBD1. V shed 4 bases, J shed 4 bases, and the junction held 8 bases outside the gene matches. Germline assignment: CDR1 LNHDA and CDR2 SQIVND (reference sequence). CDR3 length: 15 amino acids. The CDR3 coding sequence is TGTGCCAGTAGTAGTCGGGACAGTGTCTCAGATACGCAGTATTTT. Its translation: CASSSRDSVSDTQYF.

The chain recombines TRBV5-6 with TRBJ2-7, with no clear D. The CDR3 length is 11 residues. Per the germline V gene, CDR1 is SGHDT and CDR2 is YYEEEE. Trimming took 0 bases from V and 7 from J, leaving 5 bases between them. The CDR3, as DNA: TGTGCCAGCAGCTTGGTGGGGGAGCAGTACTTC. This codes for CASSLVGEQYF.

This clone was counted a single time. This chain links TRBV5-4 with TRBJ2-1; D not certain. This CDR3 is built from 15 residues. Deletions cut 4 bases from V and 3 bases from J, with 14 bases between. CDR1 is SGHNT, CDR2 YYREEE, per germline (reference sequence). The CDR3 sequence is CASSRELASYNEQFF. The CDR3 DNA follows: TGTGCCAGCAGCCGAGAGCTGGCAAGCTACAATGAGCAGTTCTTC.

The chain employs TRBV3-1 (or the pseudogene TRBV3-2) and TRBJ1-1, with D possibly TRBD1 on 6 matching bases. Germline V lookup: CDR1 LGHDT, CDR2 YNNKEL (reference sequence). The CDR3 loop spans 16 amino acids. V gave up 1 base and J gave up 0 bases, with 12 bases separating them. The CDR3 sequence: CASSQGGGPMNTEAFF. In DNA, the CDR3 is TGTGCCAGCAGCCAAGGTGGGGGCCCCATGAACACTGAAGCTTTCTTT.

This chain connects TRBV27 to TRBJ1-3, with D unresolved. The ends were cut back, 3 bases at V and 4 bases at J, with 7 bases in the middle. Germline V gives CDR1 MNHEY, CDR2 SMNVEV (reference sequence). The CDR3 covers 13 residues. The CDR3 DNA sequence: TGTGCCAGCAGTTTGGTACAGGGAAACACCATATATTTT. It codes for CASSLVQGNTIYF.